The T cell receptor (beta chain) described here comes from a study of T-cell memory formation after mild COVID-19. Overall study context: TCR clusters mostly belonged to single donors. Findings and caveats of the study: Largely, contracting CD4+ clones fell within CM and EM, and contracting CD8+ clones within EMRA.

A single record per CDR3 protein comes from TCRdb applying MiXCR to the 5' RACE reads. The table shows under 400,000 distinct CDR3 sequences, with 25% to 30% occurring only once. On this clonotype: Antigen unknown.

This sequence was found in an adult woman who had mild COVID-19 (a few samples of this study predate the infection). Cell type and time point are not known. What was sequenced was PBMCs or a T cell subset sorted from them (not recorded which).

The CDR3 coding sequence is TGTGCCAGCAGTTACCGGGACAGCCCGAACACTGAAGCTTTCTTT. This gives the protein CASSYRDSPNTEAFF. The V and J genes are TRBV27 and TRBJ1-1; 7 bases are shared with TRBD1. CDR3 size: 15 residues. The ends lost 4 bases at V and 1 base at J; junction bases unmatched: 6. In germline, CDR1 is MNHEY, CDR2 SMNVEV (reference sequence).